The rows below give T cell receptor beta chains drawn from one sample of a study of regulatory T cells in long-lasting Graves disease. TCRdb reprocessed the multiplex PCR reads with MiXCR, giving one entry per CDR3 protein. The sample includes around 400,000 distinct CDR3 sequences, about a sixth of them seen just once. The sample was peripheral blood mononuclear cells (PBMCs), taken at new diagnosis, from a patient treated with antithyroid drugs. The receptor set was obtained from a female donor with Graves disease. Each CDR3 is given with its conserved first and last residue. Each record gives: V gene, clone size, D gene, J gene, CDR3 DNA, CDR3 protein. The D gene is left open where the match is weak. Size tells how often a clone was seen (once, few, many) or the class of an expanded clone, and some rows leave it out.

>TRBV6-1|.|.|TRBJ2-7
TGTGCCAGCAGTGAAGCGTCACCAACCAAGAGGTACTTC
CASSEASPTKRYF
>TRBV6-2/TRBV6-3|.|.|TRBJ2-7
TGTGCCAGCAGTTCTCCGGGGCAGGCGTACTTC
CASSSPGQAYF
>TRBV20-1|.|.|TRBJ2-5
TGCAGTGCTAGAGCGGGGTCAGAGACCCAGTACTTC
CSARAGSETQYF
>TRBV30|many|.|TRBJ1-1
TGTGCCTGCCGAAGTCCCAGGGACACAAACACTGAAGCTTTCTTT
CACRSPRDTNTEAFF
>TRBV29-1|few|.|TRBJ1-1
TGCAGCGTTGCGGGGCTCATGAACACTGAAGCTTTCTTT
CSVAGLMNTEAFF
>TRBV3-1|many|.|TRBJ1-1
TGTGCCAGCAGCCAAACAATCGGCGCACTGAACACTGAAGCTTTCTTT
CASSQTIGALNTEAFF
>TRBV5-1|.|TRBD1|TRBJ2-5
TGCGCCAGCAGCCCAAAGGGGGCGAAAGGGGATCAAGAGACCCAGTACTTC
CASSPKGAKGDQETQYF
>TRBV5-5|many|.|TRBJ2-5
TGTGCCAGCACCTTGTGGGAGACCCAGTACTTC
CASTLWETQYF
>TRBV20-1|many|TRBD2|TRBJ2-2
TGCAGTGCCACAGAGCGGGAGGGCCGTCCCGGGGAGCTGTTTTTT
CSATEREGRPGELFF
>TRBV5-1|.|TRBD1|TRBJ2-1
TGCGCCAGCAGCTCGGGACAGGAATACAATGAGCAGTTCTTC
CASSSGQEYNEQFF
>TRBV5-1|few|.|TRBJ1-3
TGCGCCAGCAGCTTGGAATCCGGGGTGCCCCTGTCTGGAAACACCATATATTTT
CASSLESGVPLSGNTIYF
>TRBV7-2|many|.|TRBJ2-7
TGTGCCAGCAGCTTAGAGGGGAAAGGGCAGTACGAGCAGTACTTC
CASSLEGKGQYEQYF
>TRBV6-4|.|TRBD1|TRBJ1-6
TGTGCCAGCAGTGAACAGGGGGCAAATAATTCACCCCTCCACTTT
CASSEQGANNSPLHF
>TRBV27|.|.|TRBJ2-1
TGTGCCAGCAGTGGAATACAGGGTCGAATAGGTTTCGATGGTACCTACAATGAGCAGTTCTTC
CASSGIQGRIGFDGTYNEQFF